These 20 T cell receptor beta chains were sequenced from one sample in a study of cytomegalovirus exposure and HLA in healthy donors. 13 Jbeta primers and 60 Vbeta primers were used for the PCR. Produced via immunoSEQ multiplex PCR; TCRdb's table is partial and in-frame only. The data hold 100,000 to 150,000 clones, with 81% observed a single time. Sequences were obtained from PBMCs. The receptor set was obtained from a man between 18 and 35 years old in good health and CMV-seronegative.

The chain combines TRBV11-3 with TRBJ2-1; 11 nucleotides line up with TRBD2. Germline values: CDR1 SGHNT, CDR2 YENEEA. The V and J ends lost 4 bases and 3 bases, in that order; junction bases with no gene match: 2. This CDR3 is built from 15 residues. The CDR3 DNA reads TGTGCCAGCAGCTCCGGGACTAGCGGCTACAATGAGCAGTTCTTC. It codes for CASSSGTSGYNEQFF.

The gene calls are TRBV5-1 and TRBJ2-1, with D possibly being TRBD2 (5 bases). There are 15 residues in the CDR3. In germline, CDR1 is SGHRS, CDR2 YFSETQ. V shed 0 bases and J shed 0 bases, with 7 bases lying between them. Here the CDR3 DNA reads TGCGCCAGCAGCTTGGGCGACTACTCCTACAATGAGCAGTTCTTC. It yields the protein CASSLGDYSYNEQFF. The whole variable domain, filled in from reference TRBV5-1 and TRBJ2-1, reads KAGVTQTPRYLIKTRGQQVTLSCSPISGHRSVSWYQQTPGQGLQFLFEYFSETQRNKGNFPGRFSGRQFSNSRSEMNVSTLELGDSALYLCASSLGDYSYNEQFFGPGTRLTVL.

This rearrangement joins TRBV21-1 to TRBJ1-2; the table's D call of TRBD1 was not tested on the DNA. TRBV21-1 is termed a pseudogene. The CDR3 loop spans 13 amino acids. Here the CDR3 DNA reads TGTGCCAGCAGCAAAGGCAGGGGCTGTGGCTACACCTTC. Residues: CASSKGRGCGYTF.

The chain is built from TRBV30 and TRBJ1-3; TRBD1 matches 7 bases. Unmatched junction bases numbered 11, after V lost 4 bases and J lost 2 bases. The V gene's germline CDR1 is GTSNPN and CDR2 SVGIG (reference sequence). This CDR3 is built from 16 residues. The CDR3 bases are TGTGCCTGGACCGAGACAGGGACCTTTCCTGGAAACACCATATATTTT. It encodes CAWTETGTFPGNTIYF.

V is TRBV18 and J is TRBJ1-4; tentative D call: TRBD1 (6 bases). The CDR3 loop spans 13 amino acids. Germline lookup yields CDR1 KGHSH and CDR2 LQKENI. Trimming pared 1 base from V and 8 bases from J, leaving 8 bases between. CDR3 protein: CASSPQGEEKLFF. The CDR3 DNA reads as TGTGCCAGCTCACCACAGGGGGAGGAAAAACTGTTTTTT. Full variable domain (missing parts from reference TRBV18 and TRBJ1-4): NAGVMQNPRHLVRRRGQEARLRCSPMKGHSHVYWYRQLPEEGLKFMVYLQKENIIDESGMPKERFSAEFPKEGPSILRIQQVVRGDSAAYFCASSPQGEEKLFFGSGTQLSVL.

V gene TRBV6-5 combines with J gene TRBJ1-2; 7 bases match TRBD1. This CDR3 comprises 13 residues. CDR1 is MNHEY and CDR2 is SVGAGI in the germline V gene. CDR3: CGSRQGRWFGYTF. The CDR3, as DNA: TGTGGTAGCCGACAGGGTCGTTGGTTTGGCTACACCTTC.

Comment on this clone: At one end, the junction sequence differs from germline, possibly due to a read error. V usage is TRBV30 and J usage is TRBJ2-7, with D tentatively TRBD1 (6 bases). Germline assignment: CDR1 GTSNPN and CDR2 SVGIG (reference sequence). The CDR3 has 14 residues. Written as DNA, the CDR3 is TGTGCCTGGAGCCCGGTGGGGCCACTAGGGGGATGGGACTTC. This translates into CAWSPVGPLGGWDF.

This chain uses TRBV7-8 with TRBJ1-2; 7 bases are a match to TRBD1. From germline, CDR1 is SGHVS and CDR2 FQNEAQ. The V segment lost 5 bases and the J segment 0 bases; nucleotides outside the gene matches: 6. This CDR3 comprises 15 residues. This CDR3 reads CASSLDRDANYGYTF. The CDR3 DNA is TGTGCCAGCAGCCTCGACAGGGATGCTAACTATGGCTACACCTTC.

In this sample, this clone turned up a few times. The chain carries TRBV7-6 and TRBJ2-7, with TRBD1 identical over 9 bases. V lost 1 base to trimming and J lost 3 bases; unmatched junction nucleotides: 1. This CDR3 comprises 14 residues. Germline V lookup: CDR1 SGHVS, CDR2 FNYEAQ. CDR3 region: CASSLEGQGYEQYF. The CDR3 DNA reads TGTGCCAGCAGCTTAGAGGGACAGGGCTACGAGCAGTACTTC.

This clone was recorded a few times. This chain links TRBV28 with TRBJ2-7, with 7 bases matching TRBD2. Germline V gene data show CDR1 as MDHEN and CDR2 as SYDVKM. V lost 4 bases and J lost 4; bases outside the gene matches: 10. This CDR3 comprises 15 residues. CDR3 residues: CASSSFLGGVYEQYF. In DNA, the CDR3 is TGTGCCAGCAGTTCATTCCTGGGGGGGGTTTACGAGCAGTACTTC.

The chain links TRBV30 to TRBJ1-5, with D tentatively TRBD1 (5 bases). This CDR3 has 13 residues. V lost 8 bases and J lost 3, with 14 bases in between. CDR1 is GTSNPN, CDR2 SVGIG, per germline (reference sequence). This CDR3 reads CAAKTENNQPQHF. The CDR3 nucleotides are TGTGCCGCAAAGACAGAAAACAATCAGCCCCAGCATTTT.

CDR3 sequence reads: CSGQHGHGNTEAFF. CDR3 nucleotide sequence: TGCAGCGGACAACACGGACATGGGAACACTGAAGCTTTCTTT. The chain couples TRBV29-1 to TRBJ1-1, with D possibly matching TRBD1 (5 bases). The ends were cut back, 7 bases at V and 1 base at J, with 16 bases in the middle. CDR3 size: 14 residues. Germline lookup yields CDR1 SQVTM and CDR2 ANQGSEA.

The chain couples TRBV14 to TRBJ2-5, with D perhaps TRBD2 (6 bases). V was shortened by 1 base and J by 5 bases, with 14 bases between the two germline ends. The CDR3 loop spans 15 amino acids. The germline CDR1 and CDR2 sequences are SGHDN and FVKESK. CDR3 region: CASSQGPGLGETQYF. CDR3 in DNA: TGTGCCAGCAGCCAAGGTCCGGGACTCGGGGAGACCCAGTACTTC.

This chain links TRBV6-1 with TRBJ2-1; 8 bases agree with TRBD1. Germline V lookup: CDR1 MNHNS, CDR2 SASEGT. The V gene end was trimmed by 8 bases and the J gene end by 8 bases; junction bases not matched to a gene: 11. This CDR3 has 14 amino acids. For the CDR3, the DNA is TGTGCCAGCTACTACGGACAGGGCGGGGATGAGCAGTTCTTC. It encodes CASYYGQGGDEQFF.

This clone was found a few times. The rearrangement uses TRBV11-2 and TRBJ2-3; 8 bases are a match to TRBD2. The V and J ends lost 5 bases and 5 bases, in that order; junction bases with no gene match: 12. The CDR3 loop spans 16 amino acids. Per the germline V gene, CDR1 is SGHAT and CDR2 is FQNNGV. The CDR3 bases are TGTGCCAGCAGCCCAGCCGGGGGGGGGACGCGAGATACGCAGTATTTT. Encoded protein: CASSPAGGGTRDTQYF.

This chain links TRBV25-1 with TRBJ2-1, with 9 bases matching TRBD2. CDR1 is MGHDK, CDR2 SYGVNS, per germline. The CDR3 sequence is 15 residues long. J gave up 4 bases and V 7 bases, and 8 bases lay outside the gene matches. CDR3 sequence: CASNPTSGTYNEQFF. As DNA, the CDR3 is TGTGCCAGCAACCCGACTAGCGGCACTTACAATGAGCAGTTCTTC.

The chain carries TRBV4-1 and TRBJ2-3, with 9 bases aligning to TRBD1. Germline V gene data show CDR1 as MGHRA and CDR2 as YSYEKL. V trimming: 1 base; J trimming: 1 base; junction bases outside the gene matches: 6. The CDR3 totals 17 residues. The CDR3 loop is CASSQVGRDRGTDTQYF. Here the CDR3 DNA reads TGCGCCAGCAGCCAAGTGGGTCGGGACAGGGGCACAGATACGCAGTATTTT.

CDR3: CASSLGGVEAFF. The CDR3 DNA reads as TGTGCCAGCAGCTTAGGGGGGGTTGAAGCTTTCTTT. The chain carries TRBV11-2 and TRBJ1-1; weak D call: TRBD1 (5 bases). Between the trimmed V and J ends, which lost 1 base and 7 bases, there was a span of 7 bases. Germline lookup yields CDR1 SGHAT and CDR2 FQNNGV. This CDR3 comprises 12 residues.

V is TRBV10-1 and J is TRBJ2-7; 10 nucleotides align to TRBD1. The CDR3 loop spans 15 amino acids. The germline gives CDR1 WNHNN, CDR2 SYGVQD (reference sequence). J lost 5 bases, V lost 4 bases, and 8 bases had no gene match. CDR3 sequence reads: CASSVRTGGIHEQYF. CDR3 sequence (DNA): TGCGCCAGCAGTGTAAGGACAGGGGGGATTCACGAGCAGTACTTC.

J is TRBJ1-1 and V is TRBV6-5; 8 bases agree with TRBD1. The V gene end was trimmed by 6 bases and the J gene end by 5 bases; junction bases not matched to a gene: 11. Germline values: CDR1 MNHEY, CDR2 SVGAGI. The CDR3 sequence is 15 residues long. The CDR3 loop is CASRPLNRGGTEAFF. The CDR3 nucleotides read TGTGCCAGCAGGCCTCTGAACAGGGGGGGAACTGAAGCTTTCTTT.